Below are 27 T cell receptor beta chains sequenced from a single sample in a study of blood T cell repertoires in COVID-19 (dated by TCRdb to about 2020). The method behind the library was the immunoSEQ multiplex PCR assay. TCRdb took this table from immuneACCESS and kept in-frame rearrangements with V and J called. Such tables lack part of the clones; where checked against another copy, unresolved V genes explain under half of the gap, and the rest is unexplained. The sample table lists 150,000 to 200,000 clones, approximately 86% of them with a count of one. Of the sample, 7.5% to 10% is held by the ten largest clones. Sequenced material: peripheral blood. All receptors derive from a woman aged 80 or older with acute or convalescent COVID-19.

This clone was counted a few times. The genes are TRBV6-5 and TRBJ2-5, with D possibly being TRBD1 (5 bases). The CDR3 extends over 14 amino acids. V lost 5 bases to trimming and J lost 5 bases, with 15 bases between them. CDR1 and CDR2 from the germline V gene are MNHEY and SVGAGI. Here the CDR3 DNA reads TGTGCCAGCAGTCGGACATTAATGGGGGAGACCCAGTACTTC. This encodes CASSRTLMGETQYF.

The chain joins TRBV30 to TRBJ2-7; perhaps TRBD2 as D (6 bases). Deletions cut 2 bases from V and 7 bases from J, with 18 bases between. This CDR3 is built from 14 residues. Germline V CDR1 and CDR2: GTSNPN, SVGIG (reference sequence). The CDR3 loop is CAWSSRQGGFEQYF. The DNA of the CDR3 is TGTGCCTGGAGTTCAAGGCAGGGAGGCTTTGAGCAGTACTTC.

The chain joins TRBV7-2 to TRBJ2-1; D unresolved. The CDR3 sequence is 14 residues long. V was trimmed by 2 bases and J by 5 bases, leaving 10 bases between them. Germline V gene lookup returns CDR1 SGHTA and CDR2 FQGNSA. CDR3 residues: CASSLQFQDNEQFF. The DNA for the CDR3 is TGTGCCAGCAGCTTACAATTCCAGGACAATGAGCAGTTCTTC.

The chain has TRBV6-6 and TRBJ1-1; D is possibly TRBD1 (6 bases). Germline V gene data show CDR1 as MNHNY and CDR2 as SVGAGI (reference sequence). Between the trimmed V and J ends, which lost 7 bases and 1 base, there was a span of 13 bases. The CDR3 consists of 14 residues. The CDR3 loop is CASNIGTTNTEAFF. DNA for the CDR3: TGTGCCAGCAACATCGGGACAACGAACACTGAAGCTTTCTTT.

In its sample, this clone was seen once. The CDR3 region is CASSLMRSSGISKETQYF. The CDR3 region has the DNA TGTGCCAGCAGCTTAATGAGATCTAGCGGGATTTCAAAAGAGACCCAGTACTTC. The rearrangement uses TRBV7-9 and TRBJ2-5; 9 bases line up with TRBD2. There are 18 residues in the CDR3. CDR1 is SEHNR and CDR2 is FQNEAQ in the germline V gene (reference sequence). Unmatched junction bases numbered 13, after V lost 2 bases and J lost 3 bases.

This clone has only one observation. The rearrangement uses TRBV4-3 and TRBJ2-3, with TRBD2 matching 7 bases. The V segment lost 0 bases and the J segment 5 bases; nucleotides outside the gene matches: 5. The CDR3 runs 15 residues. Germline V gene sequence: CDR1 LGHNA, CDR2 YSLEER. CDR3 coding DNA: TGCGCCAGCAGCCAAGATGTAGGGAGGGGAGATACGCAGTATTTT. The encoded protein is CASSQDVGRGDTQYF.

The J gene is TRBJ2-7, the V gene TRBV18, with TRBD2 as a possible D gene (5 bases). Trimming cost V 5 bases and J 5 bases, with 16 bases left between them. The germline V gene has CDR1 KGHSH and CDR2 LQKENI. The CDR3 spans 14 residues. The CDR3 loop is CASSATSGENEQYF. In DNA form, the CDR3 reads TGTGCCAGCTCAGCAACTTCCGGGGAGAACGAGCAGTACTTC.

This clone appeared a single time. The chain employs TRBV6-5 and TRBJ2-2; no clear D gene. V lost 2 bases to trimming and J lost 6 bases, with 10 bases between them. Germline V gene lookup returns CDR1 MNHEY and CDR2 SVGAGI. This CDR3 has 14 amino acids. CDR3 bases: TGTGCCAGCAGTTACCTGGCAGTCCCCGGGGAGCTGTTTTTT. Translation: CASSYLAVPGELFF.

The chain has TRBV5-1 and TRBJ2-7; 14 bases fit TRBD2. J was trimmed by 5 bases and V by 2 bases; bases with no gene match: 3. The CDR3 loop spans 15 amino acids. Germline V gene lookup returns CDR1 SGHRS and CDR2 YFSETQ. The CDR3 DNA follows: TGCGCCAGCAGCTTCCGGACTAGCGGGGGGCACGAGCAGTACTTC. It specifies CASSFRTSGGHEQYF.

This clone was observed a few times. The rearrangement links TRBV6-5 to TRBJ1-2; tentatively, D is TRBD1 (6 bases). The CDR3 length is 15 residues. Germline CDR1 MNHEY, CDR2 SVGAGI. V lost 0 bases and J 2 bases, leaving 10 bases between the germline ends. CDR3 bases: TGTGCCAGCAGTTACTCTATGGGGGCCAACTATGGCTACACCTTC. It codes for CASSYSMGANYGYTF.

The chain recombines TRBV7-3 with TRBJ2-1, with 11 nucleotides matching TRBD2. The V and J ends lost 5 bases and 3 bases, in that order; junction bases with no gene match: 3. Germline CDR1 is SGHTA and CDR2 is FQGTGA. This CDR3 spans 15 amino acids. The CDR3 loop reads CASSGGLADYNEQFF. The CDR3 bases are TGTGCCAGCAGCGGGGGACTAGCGGACTACAATGAGCAGTTCTTC.

V gene TRBV3-1 (or the pseudogene TRBV3-2) combines with J gene TRBJ2-5; D is undetermined. CDR3 length equals 14 residues. V was shortened by 2 bases and J by 2 bases, with 9 bases between the two germline ends. Germline loops: CDR1 LGHDT, CDR2 YNNKEL (reference sequence). This chain's CDR3 is CASSQSETQETQYF. The CDR3, as DNA: TGTGCCAGCAGCCAAAGCGAGACTCAAGAGACCCAGTACTTC.

The rearrangement links TRBV11-2 to TRBJ2-5, with 7 bases lining up with TRBD2. CDR3 size: 18 residues. Looked up from germline, CDR1 is SGHAT and CDR2 is FQNNGV. With V trimmed by 6 bases and J by 7 bases, 23 bases remained unmatched. The CDR3, as DNA: TGTGCCAGCAGACCCGGTCGGGGGGTCGACTCGTCTTTTAGGACCCAGTACTTC. This codes for CASRPGRGVDSSFRTQYF.

The gene calls are TRBV5-4 and TRBJ2-7, with a possible D match to TRBD2 (5 bases). Germline CDR1 SGHNT, CDR2 YYREEE (reference sequence). CDR3 length: 16 residues. Trimming removed 4 bases at V and 0 bases at J, with 17 bases between. CDR3 in amino acids: CASSNSSKRSSYEQYF. The CDR3 bases are TGTGCCAGCAGCAACTCTAGCAAAAGGAGCTCCTACGAGCAGTACTTC.

This chain links TRBV25-1 with TRBJ2-7; 8 bases are a match to TRBD1. With 4 bases clipped from V and 1 base from J, the junction kept 12 bases outside the gene matches. This CDR3 region has 17 residues. CDR1 and CDR2 from the germline V gene are MGHDK and SYGVNS. CDR3 coding DNA: TGTGCCAGCAGTGGGAGGGGTGGACAGGGCCCTTCCTACGAGCAGTACTTC. As protein: CASSGRGGQGPSYEQYF.

This chain connects TRBV2 to TRBJ1-2; TRBD1 matches at 8 bases. J was trimmed by 6 bases and V by 0 bases; bases with no gene match: 6. The CDR3 covers 15 residues. Looked up from germline, CDR1 is SNHLY and CDR2 is FYNNEI. The CDR3 DNA sequence: TGTGCCAGCAGTGAAGCGGAAATGACAGGGGATGGCTACACCTTC. Protein: CASSEAEMTGDGYTF.

This chain joins TRBV4-1 and TRBJ2-2; 7 bases map to TRBD1. Losses at the gene ends were 0 bases for V and 8 bases for J; bases not matched to a gene: 9. The germline V gene encodes CDR1 MGHRA and CDR2 YSYEKL. This CDR3 region has 16 residues. The CDR3 coding sequence is TGCGCCAGCAGCCAAGAATCCCTTGGGACAGCGGGGGAGCTGTTTTTT. Encoded protein: CASSQESLGTAGELFF.

This rearrangement joins TRBV6-5 to TRBJ2-1, with 14 bases aligning to TRBD2. Germline assignment: CDR1 MNHEY and CDR2 SVGAGI. There are 15 residues in the CDR3. The junction had 3 bases not matched to a gene; V was cut back by 4 bases and J by 7 bases. The CDR3 here is CASSLTSGRGNEQFF. CDR3 coding DNA: TGTGCCAGCAGTTTGACTAGCGGGAGGGGTAATGAGCAGTTCTTC.

The chain uses TRBV6-4 and TRBJ1-5; unclear D gene. Trimming took off 11 bases at V and 0 bases at J, with 17 bases between the two ends. CDR1 and CDR2 from the germline V gene are MRHNA and SNTAGT. The CDR3 has 15 residues. The CDR3 nucleotides read TGTGCCGGGGAGGAAATTCAATATAGCAATCAGCCCCAGCATTTT. Protein: CAGEEIQYSNQPQHF.

The V and J genes are TRBV4-2 and TRBJ2-1; 7 positions agree with TRBD2. The CDR3 sequence is 18 residues long. The germline V gene has CDR1 LGHNA and CDR2 YNFKEQ. V was clipped by 4 bases and J by 3 bases; unmatched bases: 15. The DNA for the CDR3 is TGTGCCAGCAGCCGTATCGTCGGGCTAGCGGAGAACTACAATGAGCAGTTCTTC. Translation: CASSRIVGLAENYNEQFF.

This chain links TRBV5-5 with TRBJ2-4; TRBD1 matches at 7 bases. Germline assignment: CDR1 SGHKS and CDR2 YYEKEE (reference sequence). This CDR3 is built from 16 residues. V shed 4 bases and J 6 bases; nucleotides not matched to a gene: 13. CDR3 in amino acids: CASSPDPKGALNIQYF. The CDR3 DNA reads as TGTGCCAGCAGCCCTGACCCGAAGGGGGCACTAAACATTCAGTACTTC. Full variable domain (missing parts from reference TRBV5-5 and TRBJ2-4): DAGVTQSPTHLIKTRGQQVTLRCSPISGHKSVSWYQQVLGQGPQFIFQYYEKEERGRGNFPDRFSARQFPNYSSELNVNALLLGDSALYLCASSPDPKGALNIQYFGAGTRLSVL.

The chain employs TRBV27 and TRBJ2-7, with a possible D match to TRBD1 (6 bases). The CDR3 covers 13 residues. Trimming took 5 bases from V and 1 from J, leaving 9 bases between them. Germline CDR1 and CDR2: MNHEY and SMNVEV (reference sequence). The CDR3, as DNA: TGTGCCAGCAGTAAGACAGGATCCTACGAGCAGTACTTC. Translated: CASSKTGSYEQYF.

The chain recombines TRBV3-1 (or the pseudogene TRBV3-2) with TRBJ2-1; TRBD1 is a possible D gene (6 bases). Germline values: CDR1 LGHDT, CDR2 YNNKEL (reference sequence). The V end lost 4 bases, the J end lost 2 bases, and 12 bases lay between the germline ends. The CDR3 consists of 15 residues. CDR3 nucleotide sequence: TGTGCCAGCAGCCCGACCAGGGGAACCTACAATGAGCAGTTCTTC. This sequence encodes CASSPTRGTYNEQFF.

This clone was seen once. The gene calls are TRBV5-1 and TRBJ2-3; a weak D match, TRBD2 (6 bases). The ends were cut back, 1 base at V and 1 base at J, with 13 bases in the middle. CDR1 and CDR2 (germline): SGHRS, YFSETQ. The CDR3 spans 16 residues. CDR3 DNA sequence: TGCGCCAGCAGCTTGAGAACGGGAGAGGGCACAGATACGCAGTATTTT. It is translated as CASSLRTGEGTDTQYF.

The chain joins TRBV5-5 to TRBJ1-3; tentative D call: TRBD1 (6 bases). This CDR3 is 14 amino acids long. Trimming stripped 2 bases from V and 2 bases from J, with 8 bases between. CDR1 SGHKS and CDR2 YYEKEE come from the germline V gene (reference sequence). CDR3 in amino acids: CASSFGGAGNTIYF. CDR3 DNA: TGTGCCAGCAGCTTTGGGGGCGCTGGAAACACCATATATTTT.

The rearrangement links TRBV5-1 to TRBJ2-2; the match to TRBD1 covers 11 bases. V shed 4 bases and J 7 bases; nucleotides not matched to a gene: 3. The CDR3 totals 14 residues. Germline V gives CDR1 SGHRS, CDR2 YFSETQ. CDR3 bases: TGCGCCAGCAGCAAGGGACAGGGGGGCGGGGAGCTGTTTTTT. Encoded protein: CASSKGQGGGELFF.

The chain links TRBV5-1 to TRBJ2-3; 7 bases align to TRBD2. Germline CDR1 is SGHRS and CDR2 is YFSETQ. The CDR3 contains 16 residues. With V trimmed by 0 bases and J by 7 bases, 11 bases remained unmatched. The CDR3: CASSLEASGGSNTQYF. The CDR3 DNA is TGCGCCAGCAGCTTGGAGGCTAGCGGTGGTTCAAATACGCAGTATTTT.